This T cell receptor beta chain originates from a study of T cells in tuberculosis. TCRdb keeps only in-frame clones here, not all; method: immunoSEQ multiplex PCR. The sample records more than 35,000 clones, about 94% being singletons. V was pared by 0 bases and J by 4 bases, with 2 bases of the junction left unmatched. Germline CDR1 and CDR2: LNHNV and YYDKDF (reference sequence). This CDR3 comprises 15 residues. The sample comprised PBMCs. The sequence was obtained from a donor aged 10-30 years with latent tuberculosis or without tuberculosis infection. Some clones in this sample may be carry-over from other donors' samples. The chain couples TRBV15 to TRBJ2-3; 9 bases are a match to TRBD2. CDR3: CATSRDVAGADTQYF. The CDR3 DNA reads TGTGCCACCAGCAGAGATGTAGCGGGGGCAGATACGCAGTATTTT.